These T cell receptor beta chains were read from a single sample in a study of cytomegalovirus exposure and HLA in healthy donors. Sequencing was performed with immunoSEQ multiplex PCR; in TCRdb, only in-frame clones are kept and a portion is missing. Found here are 150,000 or so clones, over 60% of them singletons; the top ten hold 0.75% to 0.8%. The sample taken for sequencing was PBMCs. These receptors all stem from a female donor in good health and CMV-seronegative. CDR3s include the opening cysteine and the closing phenylalanine or tryptophan. Each record gives: clone size, D gene, J gene, V gene, CDR3 DNA, CDR3 protein. The D gene is left open where the match is weak. Where a row states a size, it is once, few, many or the class of an expanded clone; other rows omit it.

once,NA,TRBJ1-5,TRBV5-8,TGTGCCAGCAGCAATGGGCAGGGGAACAGCAATCAGCCCCAGCATTTT,CASSNGQGNSNQPQHF
once,TRBD2,TRBJ2-7,TRBV7-8,TGTGCCAGCAGCTTAGCACAGCGGGAGGTGACCTACGAGCAGTACTTC,CASSLAQREVTYEQYF
NA,TRBD2,TRBJ2-7,TRBV6-4,TGTGCCAGCAGTGCTAGCGGAAATACCTACGAGCAGTACTTC,CASSASGNTYEQYF
once,TRBD2,TRBJ2-1,TRBV4-1,TGCGCCAGCAGCCAAGAGACTAGCGGGAGTCCTGAGCAGTTCTTC,CASSQETSGSPEQFF
NA,TRBD2,TRBJ2-3,TRBV29-1,TGCAGCGCTCCCGTGACTCCCGGACTAGCGGGAGCGTGGGGTACAGATACGCAGTATTTT,CSAPVTPGLAGAWGTDTQYF
NA,TRBD1,TRBJ1-2,TRBV10-2,TGCGCCAGCAAAGGACAGGGTGGCTATGGCTACACCTTC,CASKGQGGYGYTF
few,NA,TRBJ2-1,TRBV5-4,TGTGCCAGCAGTTCCGGACTATACGGGGACAATGAGCAGTTCTTC,CASSSGLYGDNEQFF
NA,TRBD2,TRBJ2-3,TRBV20-1,TGCAGTGCTAGATTAGCGGGAGGGCAGTATTTT,CSARLAGGQYF
once,NA,TRBJ2-6,TRBV30,TGTGCCTGGATCCACTCTGGGGCCAACGTCCTGACTTTC,CAWIHSGANVLTF
once,NA,TRBJ2-5,TRBV2,TGTGCCAGCACCCGAGAGGGGGTACAAGAGACCCAGTACTTC,CASTREGVQETQYF
few,TRBD1,TRBJ2-7,TRBV7-9,TGTGCCAGCAGCTATGGGACAGTACTGTACGAGCAGTACTTC,CASSYGTVLYEQYF
NA,TRBD2,TRBJ2-3,TRBV7-6,TGTGCCAGCAGCCACCTTAGCGGGGGGGCTGGCACAGATACGCAGTATTTT,CASSHLSGGAGTDTQYF
NA,NA,TRBJ2-1,TRBV10-3,TGTGCCATCAGTGAGCCGGCAACAACTAGCTCCTACAATGAGCAGTTCTTC,CAISEPATTSSYNEQFF
NA,TRBD2,TRBJ2-3,TRBV27,TGTGCCAGCAGTTTACAGCGGGGGCTGACGGATACGCAGTATTTT,CASSLQRGLTDTQYF
once,TRBD2,TRBJ2-3,TRBV5-4,TGTGCCAGCAGGCTTGACCTTAGCGGGAGTTTAGATACGCAGTATTTT,CASRLDLSGSLDTQYF
NA,TRBD1,TRBJ1-4,TRBV30,TGTGCCTGGTCACAGGGGGGAAGAGAAAAACTGTTTTTT,CAWSQGGREKLFF
NA,NA,TRBJ2-2,TRBV5-4,TGTGCCAGCAGCATGGGAGGGGGCTGGAGGGCCGGGGAGCTGTTTTTT,CASSMGGGWRAGELFF
NA,TRBD2,TRBJ2-3,TRBV2,TGTGCCAGCGTCGGAAGCGGGACCCGACTCACAGATACGCAGTATTTT,CASVGSGTRLTDTQYF
NA,NA,TRBJ2-5,TRBV29-1,TGCAGCGTTGAACTCCGCGGGGTAGGGGAGACCCAGTACTTC,CSVELRGVGETQYF
few,NA,TRBJ1-1,TRBV11-2,TGTGCCAGCAGCTTTCGGCAGGGGTACACTGAAGCTTTCTTT,CASSFRQGYTEAFF
NA,NA,TRBJ2-5,TRBV7-8,TGTGCCAGCAGCTTAGACTGGGCTAGGGGGGGTCGAGAGACCCAGTACTTC,CASSLDWARGGRETQYF
NA,NA,TRBJ1-5,TRBV6-4,TGTGCCAGCAGGAATGGGCGCAATCAGCCCCAGCATTTT,CASRNGRNQPQHF
NA,NA,TRBJ1-1,TRBV28,TGTGCCAGCAGTTCCCGTGGGGGGACGTCTGAAGCTTTCTTT,CASSSRGGTSEAFF
NA,NA,TRBJ1-3,TRBV7-6,TGTGCCAGCAGCCCCGAGGTGCTCGGCTCTGGAAACACCATATATTTT,CASSPEVLGSGNTIYF
once,NA,TRBJ2-7,TRBV29-1,TGCAGCGTTGAAGATCGGAAGGCGGGCGAGCAGTACTTC,CSVEDRKAGEQYF
few,NA,TRBJ2-5,TRBV29-1,TGCAGCGTTGGATTTTCGGCGAGGAAAGAGACCCAGTACTTC,CSVGFSARKETQYF
few,NA,TRBJ1-1,TRBV6-5,TGTGCCAGCAGAATTGGGAGCCTGAACACTGAAGCTTTCTTT,CASRIGSLNTEAFF
NA,NA,TRBJ2-7,TRBV5-1,TGCGCCAGCAGCTTGGAGGGGCTTGCCTACGAGCAGTACTTC,CASSLEGLAYEQYF
NA,TRBD2,TRBJ2-7,TRBV28,TGTGCCAGCAGTTTATCGACTAGCGGGAAAGGCGAGCAGTACTTC,CASSLSTSGKGEQYF
few,NA,TRBJ2-6,TRBV7-3,TGTGCCAGCAGCTTTGGCGGGACTGGGGCCAACGTCCTGACTTTC,CASSFGGTGANVLTF
NA,TRBD1,TRBJ1-5,TRBV7-2,TGTGCCAGCAGCACCCCGACAGGGGGCTTTAGTCAGCCCCAGCATTTT,CASSTPTGGFSQPQHF
NA,TRBD2,TRBJ2-3,TRBV7-9,TGTGCCAGCAGCTCGGCCGGCGCGGGGGGTTACAGGGGCACAGATACGCAGTATTTT,CASSSAGAGGYRGTDTQYF
few,NA,TRBJ1-2,TRBV7-9,TGTGCCAGCAGCTTACTCCAGGGTCAGGGCTACACCTTC,CASSLLQGQGYTF
NA,NA,TRBJ2-5,TRBV30,TGTGCCTTCTCGACTAACCAAGAGACCCAGTACTTC,CAFSTNQETQYF
NA,NA,TRBJ2-5,TRBV7-9,TGTGCCAGCAGCACAACAACGACATTCCAAGAGACCCAGTACTTC,CASSTTTTFQETQYF
once,TRBD1,TRBJ2-1,TRBV6-1,TGTGCCAGCAGTGACCCCGGGACAGGGATTTTTCCCTCCCGGTTCTTC,CASSDPGTGIFPSRFF
NA,TRBD1,TRBJ1-2,TRBV27,TGTGCCAGCAGTCTAAGACCGACCCTTGACAGGGTTGGGGAAAAAGGCTACACCTTC,CASSLRPTLDRVGEKGYTF
once,NA,TRBJ2-1,TRBV29-1,TGCAGCGTAGTCCGGGACAATCTCCCCTACAATGAGCAGTTCTTC,CSVVRDNLPYNEQFF
once,NA,TRBJ2-2,TRBV5-4,TGTGCCAGCTGGCTAGCTCCAGCCGGGGAGCTGTTTTTT,CASWLAPAGELFF
NA,TRBD2,TRBJ2-7,TRBV19,TGTGCCAGTAGACCTAGCGGGTCGTCCTACGAGCAGTACTTC,CASRPSGSSYEQYF
once,TRBD2,TRBJ2-5,TRBV9,TGTGCCAGCAGCGTAGGGTTTAGCGGGGGATCGGAGACCCAGTACTTC,CASSVGFSGGSETQYF
NA,NA,TRBJ2-7,TRBV29-1,TGCAGCGTTGTCTCCTACCCTAGCTCCTACGAGCAGTGCTTC,CSVVSYPSSYEQCF
NA,NA,TRBJ2-3,TRBV30,TGTGCCTGGAGTGTGTCCTCTGAGTATTCTCCAGATACGCAGTATTTT,CAWSVSSEYSPDTQYF
few,TRBD2,TRBJ2-1,TRBV7-6,TGTGCCAGCAGCTTAGAGGCCGTCGGACCGGGACTAGCGGGAGCCTATTCTCGTGAGCAGTTCTTC,CASSLEAVGPGLAGAYSREQFF
once,NA,TRBJ2-7,TRBV27,TGTGCCAGCAGTTTTGGACATGGGCAGGGTGGCGAGCAGTACTTC,CASSFGHGQGGEQYF
NA,TRBD1,TRBJ1-1,TRBV28,TGTGCCAGCAGCGGGACAGGGCCCACTGAAGCTTTCTTT,CASSGTGPTEAFF
NA,NA,TRBJ2-5,TRBV28,TGTGCCAGCAGTTTAGGGGCGGGACGGGGCGAGACCCAGTACTTC,CASSLGAGRGETQYF
few,NA,TRBJ2-5,TRBV19,TGTGCCAGTGATTCAGGGTATCAAGAGACCCAGTACTTC,CASDSGYQETQYF
NA,NA,TRBJ1-1,TRBV5-1,TGCGCCAGCAGCTTGGCCGGGAACACTGAAGCTTTCTTT,CASSLAGNTEAFF
NA,NA,TRBJ2-7,TRBV21-1,TGTGCCAGCAGCAAAGGTAACAGACACCTTCAATACGAGCAGTACTTC,CASSKGNRHLQYEQYF
NA,NA,TRBJ2-3,TRBV28,TGTGCCAGCAGTATCTACACAGATACGCAGTATTTT,CASSIYTDTQYF
NA,TRBD1,TRBJ1-1,TRBV5-1,TGCGCCAGCAGCTCTACGCAGGGGGCTGGCACTGAAGCTTTCTTT,CASSSTQGAGTEAFF
NA,TRBD1,TRBJ2-7,TRBV4-2,TGTGCCAGCAGCCGGCGGGTAGGGACAGGAGACTACGAGCAGTACTTC,CASSRRVGTGDYEQYF
few,NA,TRBJ2-7,TRBV6-1,TGTGCCAGCATAAAAACAGGGTCCTACGAGCAGTACTTC,CASIKTGSYEQYF
once,NA,TRBJ1-4,TRBV4-3,TGCGCCAGCAGCCAAGGACACAGATTTGGTGAAAAACTGTTTTTT,CASSQGHRFGEKLFF
NA,NA,TRBJ2-5,TRBV21-1,TGTGCCAGCAGTCCTCTGGCACTGAGGGAGACCCAGTACTTC,CASSPLALRETQYF
once,NA,TRBJ2-2,TRBV7-3,TGTGCCAGCAGCACTACCGGGCCCCAAGGGTTAGGAGGCGGGGAGCTGTTTTTT,CASSTTGPQGLGGGELFF
NA,TRBD1,TRBJ2-5,TRBV7-6,TGTGCCAGCAGCCCGCAAAGGACAGGGGGCACAGAGACCCAGTACTTC,CASSPQRTGGTETQYF
NA,NA,TRBJ1-1,TRBV5-8,TGTGCCAGCACGAGTTTCACTGAAGCTTTCTTT,CASTSFTEAFF